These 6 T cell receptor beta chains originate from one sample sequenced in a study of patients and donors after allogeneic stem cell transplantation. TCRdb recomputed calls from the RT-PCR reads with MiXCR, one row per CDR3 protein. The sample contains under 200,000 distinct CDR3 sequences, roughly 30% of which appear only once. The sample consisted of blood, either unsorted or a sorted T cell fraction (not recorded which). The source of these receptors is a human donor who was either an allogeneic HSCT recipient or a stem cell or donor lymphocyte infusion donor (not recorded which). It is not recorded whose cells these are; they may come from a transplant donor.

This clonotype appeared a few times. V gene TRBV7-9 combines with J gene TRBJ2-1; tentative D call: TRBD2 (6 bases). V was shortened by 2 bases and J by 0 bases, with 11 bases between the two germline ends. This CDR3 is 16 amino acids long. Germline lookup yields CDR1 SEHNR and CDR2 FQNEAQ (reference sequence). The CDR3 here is CASSLSYGSSYNEQFF. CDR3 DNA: TGTGCCAGCAGCTTATCTTACGGGAGCTCCTACAATGAGCAGTTCTTC.

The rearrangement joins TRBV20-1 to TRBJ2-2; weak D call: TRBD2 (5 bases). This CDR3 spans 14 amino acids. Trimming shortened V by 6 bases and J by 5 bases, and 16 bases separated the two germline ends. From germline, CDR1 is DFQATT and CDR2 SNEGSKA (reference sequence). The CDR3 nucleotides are TGCAGTGCCACCTATGGCGGGTTGACCGGGGAGCTGTTTTTT. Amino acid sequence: CSATYGGLTGELFF.

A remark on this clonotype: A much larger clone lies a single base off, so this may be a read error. CDR3 sequence: CASSYTETYEQYF. DNA of the CDR3: TGTGCCAGCAGTTACACAGAGACCTACGAGCAGTACTTC. This chain joins TRBV6-5 and TRBJ2-7; D not resolved. CDR1 and CDR2 (germline): MNHEY, SVGAGI. V was pared by 2 bases and J by 2 bases, with 7 bases between. CDR3 length: 13 residues.

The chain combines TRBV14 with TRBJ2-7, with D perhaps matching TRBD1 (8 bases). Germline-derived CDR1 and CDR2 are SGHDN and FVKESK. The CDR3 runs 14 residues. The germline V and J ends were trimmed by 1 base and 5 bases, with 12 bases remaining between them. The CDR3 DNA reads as TGTGCCAGCAGCCAAGTACAGGGGGGGGACGAGCAGTACTTC. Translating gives CASSQVQGGDEQYF.

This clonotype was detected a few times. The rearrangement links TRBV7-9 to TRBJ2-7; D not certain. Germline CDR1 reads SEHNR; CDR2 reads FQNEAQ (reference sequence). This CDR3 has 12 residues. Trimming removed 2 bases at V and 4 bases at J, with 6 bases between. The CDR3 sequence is CASSLSQYEQYF. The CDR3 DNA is TGTGCCAGCAGCTTATCCCAATACGAGCAGTACTTC.

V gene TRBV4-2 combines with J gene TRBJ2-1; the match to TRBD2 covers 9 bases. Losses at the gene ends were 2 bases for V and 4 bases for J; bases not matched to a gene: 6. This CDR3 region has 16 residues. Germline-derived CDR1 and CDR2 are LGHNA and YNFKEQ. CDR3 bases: TGTGCCAGCAGCCAACCGGGACTAGCAAGTTACAATGAGCAGTTCTTC. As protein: CASSQPGLASYNEQFF.